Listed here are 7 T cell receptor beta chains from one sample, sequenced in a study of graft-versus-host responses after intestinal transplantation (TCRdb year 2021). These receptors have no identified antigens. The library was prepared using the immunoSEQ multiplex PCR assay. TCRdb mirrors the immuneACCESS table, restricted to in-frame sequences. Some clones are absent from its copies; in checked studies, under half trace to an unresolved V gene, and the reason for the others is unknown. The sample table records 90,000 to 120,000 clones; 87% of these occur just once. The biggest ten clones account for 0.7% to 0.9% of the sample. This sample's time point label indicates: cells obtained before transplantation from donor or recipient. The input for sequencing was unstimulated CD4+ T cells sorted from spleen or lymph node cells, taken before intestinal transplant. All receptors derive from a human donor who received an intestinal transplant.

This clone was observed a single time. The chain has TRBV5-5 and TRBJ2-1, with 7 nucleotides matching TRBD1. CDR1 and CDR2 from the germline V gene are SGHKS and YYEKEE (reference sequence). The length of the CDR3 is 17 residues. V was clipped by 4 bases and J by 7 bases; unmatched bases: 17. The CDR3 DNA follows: TGTGCCAGCAGCCCCAGAGGTGACAGGGAAGTGGGTAATGAGCAGTTCTTC. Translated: CASSPRGDREVGNEQFF. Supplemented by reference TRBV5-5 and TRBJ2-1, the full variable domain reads DAGVTQSPTHLIKTRGQQVTLRCSPISGHKSVSWYQQVLGQGPQFIFQYYEKEERGRGNFPDRFSARQFPNYSSELNVNALLLGDSALYLCASSPRGDREVGNEQFFGPGTRLTVL.

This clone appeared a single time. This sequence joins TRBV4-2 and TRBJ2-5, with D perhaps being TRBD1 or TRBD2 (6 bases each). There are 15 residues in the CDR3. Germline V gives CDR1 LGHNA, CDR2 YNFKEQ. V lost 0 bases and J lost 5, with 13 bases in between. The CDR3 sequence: CASSQDTGGWETQYF. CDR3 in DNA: TGTGCCAGCAGCCAAGATACCGGGGGCTGGGAGACCCAGTACTTC.

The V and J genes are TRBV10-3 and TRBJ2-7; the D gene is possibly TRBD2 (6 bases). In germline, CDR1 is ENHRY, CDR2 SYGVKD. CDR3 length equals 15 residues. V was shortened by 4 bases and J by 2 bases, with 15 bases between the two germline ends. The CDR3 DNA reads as TGTGCCATCAGTGCCCTGGGGCGGGATCCCTACGAGCAGTACTTC. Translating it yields CAISALGRDPYEQYF.

CDR3 residues: CASSNAGTARYGYTF. The CDR3 DNA follows: TGTGCCAGCAGCAACGCCGGGACAGCGCGCTATGGCTACACCTTC. The chain carries TRBV2 and TRBJ1-2; 7 nucleotides line up with TRBD1. V lost 6 bases to trimming and J lost 4 bases; unmatched junction nucleotides: 11. Germline V gives CDR1 SNHLY, CDR2 FYNNEI. The CDR3 spans 15 residues.

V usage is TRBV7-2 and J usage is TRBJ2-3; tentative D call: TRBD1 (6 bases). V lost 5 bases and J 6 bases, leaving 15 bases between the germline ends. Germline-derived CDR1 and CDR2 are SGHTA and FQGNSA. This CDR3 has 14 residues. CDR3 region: CASSQGPGADTQYF. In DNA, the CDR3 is TGTGCCAGCAGCCAGGGACCAGGGGCGGATACGCAGTATTTT.

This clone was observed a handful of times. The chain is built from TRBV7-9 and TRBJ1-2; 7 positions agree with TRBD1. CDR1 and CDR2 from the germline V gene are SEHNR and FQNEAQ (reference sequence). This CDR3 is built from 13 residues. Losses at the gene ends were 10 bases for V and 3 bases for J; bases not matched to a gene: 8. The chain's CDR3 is CAIETDRDYGYTF. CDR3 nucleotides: TGTGCCATCGAAACAGACAGGGACTATGGCTACACCTTC.

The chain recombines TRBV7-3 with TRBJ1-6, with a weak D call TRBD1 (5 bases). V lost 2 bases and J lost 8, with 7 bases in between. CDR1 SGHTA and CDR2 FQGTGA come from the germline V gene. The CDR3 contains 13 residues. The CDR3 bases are TGTGCCAGCAGCTTAGGACAATATTCACCCCTCCACTTT. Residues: CASSLGQYSPLHF.